This T cell receptor (beta chain) is drawn from a study of somatic mutations in cytotoxic T cells in rheumatoid arthritis. About the study: Patient blood, which was peripheral blood collected as 30 ml EDTA, was drawn right after diagnosis and before any treatment started. General study points: An increase in CD8+ clonality with age was seen in rheumatoid arthritis patients but not in healthy controls.

A word on this clone: No antigen is known for it.

There are 17 residues in the CDR3. V lost 1 base, J lost 4 bases, and 12 bases stayed unmatched. CDR1 GTSNPN and CDR2 SVGIG come from the germline V gene (reference sequence). Assay used: immunoSEQ multiplex PCR; TCRdb lists only in-frame clones, some missing. The sample lists some 30,000 clones, around 90% occurring once. This clonotype originated in an adult with rheumatoid arthritis. The sequenced material came from CD8+ T cells sorted from blood. This chain connects TRBV30 to TRBJ2-3; 9 bases agree with TRBD2. The CDR3 nucleotides read TGTGCCTGGAGTGATCGGAACTTAGCGGGGGTCGCAGATACGCAGTATTTT. Translation gives CAWSDRNLAGVADTQYF. Variable domain in full (rest from reference TRBV30 and TRBJ2-3): SQTIHQWPATLVQPVGSPLSLECTVEGTSNPNLYWYRQAAGRGLQLLFYSVGIGQISSEVPQNLSASRPQDRQFILSSKKLLLSDSGFYLCAWSDRNLAGVADTQYFGPGTRLTVL.